These 2 T cell receptor beta chains originate from one sample sequenced in a study of blood T cell repertoires in COVID-19. The table came from immunoSEQ multiplex PCR; TCRdb's copy has only in-frame clones and leaves some out. The sample holds 150,000 to 200,000 clones, approximately 81% seen once. Sequencing was carried out using peripheral blood. The origin of the receptors is a woman aged 80 or older with active or convalescent COVID-19.

CDR3 sequence (DNA): TGTGCCAGCAGCTTCAGGGTTGGAAACACCATATATTTT. Translated, it gives CASSFRVGNTIYF. The V call is TRBV11-2, the J call TRBJ1-3, with TRBD1 as a possible D gene (5 bases). V gave up 3 bases and J gave up 3 bases, with 6 bases separating them. The germline V gene has CDR1 SGHAT and CDR2 FQNNGV. The CDR3 is 13 amino acids.

The CDR3 DNA is TGTGCCAGCAGCCCCACGGGGGTTGTCAGGTTCGGTTCTAATGAAAAACTGTTTTTT. It yields the protein CASSPTGVVRFGSNEKLFF. The chain joins TRBV5-5 to TRBJ1-4, with a tentative D call TRBD1 (5 bases). V dropped 4 bases and J dropped 3 bases, with 25 bases sitting between them. The germline gives CDR1 SGHKS, CDR2 YYEKEE (reference sequence). This CDR3 spans 19 amino acids.